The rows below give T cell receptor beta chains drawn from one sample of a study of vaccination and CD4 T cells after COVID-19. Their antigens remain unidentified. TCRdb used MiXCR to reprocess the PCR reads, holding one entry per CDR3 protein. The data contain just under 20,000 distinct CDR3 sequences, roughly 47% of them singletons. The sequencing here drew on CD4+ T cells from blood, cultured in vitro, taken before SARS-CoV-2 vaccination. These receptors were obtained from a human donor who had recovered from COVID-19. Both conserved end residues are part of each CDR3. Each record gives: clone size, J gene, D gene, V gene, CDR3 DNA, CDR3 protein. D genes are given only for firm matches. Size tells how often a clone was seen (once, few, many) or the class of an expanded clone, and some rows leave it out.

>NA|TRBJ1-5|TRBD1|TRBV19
TGTGCCAGTAGTATCCTCAGGACAGGGGGCTTGCGGGGCAATCAGCCCCAGCATTTT
CASSILRTGGLRGNQPQHF
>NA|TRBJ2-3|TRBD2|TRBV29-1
TGCAGCGTGACGCACTGGGACTACAACACAGATACGCAGTATTTT
CSVTHWDYNTDTQYF
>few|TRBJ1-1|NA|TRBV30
TGTGCCTGGGGACAGCTGAACACTGAAGCTTTCTTT
CAWGQLNTEAFF
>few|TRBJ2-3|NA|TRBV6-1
TGTGCCAGCAGCAATAGGGGAGATACGCAGTATTTT
CASSNRGDTQYF
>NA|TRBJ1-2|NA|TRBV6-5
TGTGCCAGCAGTTCCGCCGCGGAAGGCCTCAATCCCTCCCGACTCTATGGCTACACCTTC
CASSSAAEGLNPSRLYGYTF
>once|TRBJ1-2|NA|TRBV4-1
TGCGCCAGCAGCCAAGATCTGGGGTATGGCTACACCTTC
CASSQDLGYGYTF
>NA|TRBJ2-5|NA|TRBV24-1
TGTGCCACCAGTGATTTATTCGGGGGAGAGACCCAGTACTTC
CATSDLFGGETQYF
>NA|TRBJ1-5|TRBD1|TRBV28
TGTGCCAGCAGTATGACAGGGGAGCATCAGCCCCAGCATTTT
CASSMTGEHQPQHF
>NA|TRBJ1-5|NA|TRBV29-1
TGCAGCGTTGGAGGGGGAAATCAGCCCCAGCATTTT
CSVGGGNQPQHF
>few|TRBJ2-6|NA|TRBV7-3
TGTGCCAGCAGCGCCGCCGGGGCCAACGTCCTGACTTTC
CASSAAGANVLTF
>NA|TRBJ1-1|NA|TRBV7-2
TGTGCCAGCAGCTTAAGAGGTACTGAAGCTTTCTTT
CASSLRGTEAFF
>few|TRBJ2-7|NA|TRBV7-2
TGTGCCAGCAGCCAACAGGGCACCGAGCAGTACTTC
CASSQQGTEQYF
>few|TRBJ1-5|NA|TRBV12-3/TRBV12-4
TGTGCCAGCAGTTTGGGACCTAATCAGCCCCAGCATTTT
CASSLGPNQPQHF
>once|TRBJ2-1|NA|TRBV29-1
TGCAGCGTTGACCGGAGATTTGGTTATGAGCAGTTCTTC
CSVDRRFGYEQFF
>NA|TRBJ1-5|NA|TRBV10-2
TGCGCCAGCAGTGAGTCGGGGGAGGGCAATCAGCCCCAGCATTTT
CASSESGEGNQPQHF
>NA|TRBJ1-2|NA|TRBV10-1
TGCGCCAGCAGTCAGGGTACAGGGAACTACACCTTC
CASSQGTGNYTF
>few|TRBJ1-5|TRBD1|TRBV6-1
TGTGCCAGCAGAGGCGACAGGGGGTCTAATCAGCCCCAGCATTTT
CASRGDRGSNQPQHF
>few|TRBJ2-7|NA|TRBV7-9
TGTGCCAGCAGCTTAAGGGGAATCTCCTACGAGCAGTACTTC
CASSLRGISYEQYF
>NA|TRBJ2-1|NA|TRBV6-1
TGTGCCAGCAAGGCCGTCTCGAATGAGCAGTTCTTC
CASKAVSNEQFF
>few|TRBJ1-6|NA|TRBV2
TGTGCCAGCAGTTCCCAGGGTCTAGAATCACCCCTCCACTTT
CASSSQGLESPLHF
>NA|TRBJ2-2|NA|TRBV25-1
TGTGCCAGCAGTGAACACACGGGAGTTGGCACCGGGGAGCTGTTTTTT
CASSEHTGVGTGELFF
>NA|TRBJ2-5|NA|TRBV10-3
TGTGCCATCAGCCTAGGACGAGCCGAGGAGACCCAGTACTTC
CAISLGRAEETQYF
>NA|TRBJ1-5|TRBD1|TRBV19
TGTGCCAGTAGTTTCCAACAGGGGTTTCACAATCAGCCCCAGCATTTT
CASSFQQGFHNQPQHF
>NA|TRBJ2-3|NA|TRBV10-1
TGCGCCAGCAGTGATTCGAGCCCCACGGATACGCAGTATTTT
CASSDSSPTDTQYF
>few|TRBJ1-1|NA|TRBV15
TGTGCCACCAGCAGAGATCATACAGGTAGGACTGAAGCTTTCTTT
CATSRDHTGRTEAFF
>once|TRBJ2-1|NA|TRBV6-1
TGTGCCAGCAGAAGGGACGGGTACAATGAGCAGTTCTTC
CASRRDGYNEQFF
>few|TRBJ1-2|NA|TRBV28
TGTGCCAGCAGTCTCCCCGGCACTAACTATGGCTACACCTTC
CASSLPGTNYGYTF
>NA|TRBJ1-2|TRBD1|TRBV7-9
TGTGCCAGCAGCTTAGTTGCCGGGACAGGCCGGTCCTATGGCTACACCTTC
CASSLVAGTGRSYGYTF
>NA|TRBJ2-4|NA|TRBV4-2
TGTGCCAGCAGCCAAGATCGGTGGGGGACCAAAAACATTCAGTACTTC
CASSQDRWGTKNIQYF
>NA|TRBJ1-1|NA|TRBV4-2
TGTGCCAGCAGCCAAGATAGTGATGACGGAGCTTTCTTT
CASSQDSDDGAFF
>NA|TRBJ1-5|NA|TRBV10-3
TGTGCCATCAGTGAGTCGAACAGGGGCAATCAGCCCCAGCATTTT
CAISESNRGNQPQHF
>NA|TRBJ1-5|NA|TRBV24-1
TGTGCCACCAGTGAACACAGGGTAAATCAGCCCCAGCATTTT
CATSEHRVNQPQHF
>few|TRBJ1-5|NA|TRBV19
TGTGCCAGTAGCCTCCGTGAGGGCAGGGGAAATCAGCCCCAGCATTTT
CASSLREGRGNQPQHF
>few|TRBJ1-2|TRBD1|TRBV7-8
TGTGCCAGCAGCTTAGACGGGACAGACGGCTACACCTTC
CASSLDGTDGYTF
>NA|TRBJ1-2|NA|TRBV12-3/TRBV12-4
TGTGCCAGCAGTTTAGCGTGGCGGGGATCTAACTATGGCTACACCTTC
CASSLAWRGSNYGYTF
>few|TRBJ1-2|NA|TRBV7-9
TGTGCCAGCAGCTTAAGCCCTTCCGACAGCAAGGGGATGGGCTATGGCTACACCTTC
CASSLSPSDSKGMGYGYTF
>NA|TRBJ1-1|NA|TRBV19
TGTGCCAGTAGTATCCCTGGGACACTCATGAACACTGAAGCTTTCTTT
CASSIPGTLMNTEAFF
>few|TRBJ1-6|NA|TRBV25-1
TGTGCCAGCAGTGAATTATGGGGACAAGCTGCCCTCCACTTT
CASSELWGQAALHF
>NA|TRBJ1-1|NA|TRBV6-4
TGTGCCAGCAGTCCCTCTCAGGGGAACACTGAAGCTTTCTTT
CASSPSQGNTEAFF
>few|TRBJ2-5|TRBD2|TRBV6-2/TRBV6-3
TGTGCCAGCAGTAGCGGGACCAGCCAAGAGACCCAGTACTTC
CASSSGTSQETQYF
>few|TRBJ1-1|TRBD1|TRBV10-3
TGTGCCATCAGTGAAGGACAGGGAGGCGAAGCTTTCTTT
CAISEGQGGEAFF
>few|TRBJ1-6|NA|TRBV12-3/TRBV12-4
TGTGCCAGCAGTTTACGGGCCCTTTCTTCACCCCTCCACTTT
CASSLRALSSPLHF
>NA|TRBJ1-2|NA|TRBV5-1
TGCGCCGGCAGCTTGGCCGTCGGGGAGGATGGCTACACCTTC
CAGSLAVGEDGYTF
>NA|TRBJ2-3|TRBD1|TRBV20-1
TGCAGTGCCAGATACAGGGGGCTCCCAGATACGCAGTATTTT
CSARYRGLPDTQYF
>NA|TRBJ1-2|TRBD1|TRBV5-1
TGCGCCAGCAGCTTGGGCCCTCGACAGGGCATTAACTATGGCTACACCTTC
CASSLGPRQGINYGYTF